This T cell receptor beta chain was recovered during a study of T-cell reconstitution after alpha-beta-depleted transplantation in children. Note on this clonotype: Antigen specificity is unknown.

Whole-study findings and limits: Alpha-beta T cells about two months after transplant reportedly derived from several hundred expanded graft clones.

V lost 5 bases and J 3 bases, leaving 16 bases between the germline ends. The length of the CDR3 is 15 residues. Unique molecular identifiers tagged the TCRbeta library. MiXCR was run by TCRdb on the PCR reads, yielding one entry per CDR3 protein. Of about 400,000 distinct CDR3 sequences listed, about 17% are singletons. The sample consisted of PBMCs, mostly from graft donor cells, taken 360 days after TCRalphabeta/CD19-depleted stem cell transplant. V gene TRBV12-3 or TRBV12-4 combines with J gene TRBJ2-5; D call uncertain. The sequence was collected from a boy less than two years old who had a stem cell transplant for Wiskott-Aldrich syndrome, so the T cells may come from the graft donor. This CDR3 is CASSKRLVAKETQYF. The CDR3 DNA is TGTGCCAGCAGTAAGAGGTTGGTGGCAAAAGAGACCCAGTACTTC.